The clone carrying this T cell receptor beta chain was observed once. The V and J ends lost 0 bases and 8 bases, in that order; junction bases with no gene match: 2. CDR1 MGHRA and CDR2 YSYEKL come from the germline V gene. This CDR3 has 13 amino acids. Authors' methods: Researchers report that nucleated cell counts were estimated from reference gene primer amplification. Clones were read by immunoSEQ multiplex PCR, and TCRdb kept only the in-frame ones, dropping some. The V and J calls and clone size come from that table; D and trimming were worked out from the DNA. This table holds about 150,000 clones, around 85% found once. This sample is part of a study of blood T cell repertoires in COVID-19. Looking at the study overall: Acute and convalescent COVID-19 specimens originated in the United States, Italy and Spain. T cells, B-cell-depleted T cells, or PBMCs supplied cDNA or gDNA.

The source of this sequence is a man between 65 and 85 years old with acute or convalescent COVID-19. The specimen sequenced was peripheral blood. The chain employs TRBV4-1 and TRBJ1-1; 8 nucleotides line up with TRBD1. In DNA, the CDR3 is TGCGCCAGCAGCCAAGATGGGGACAGGGAAGCTTTCTTT. As protein: CASSQDGDREAFF.